This T cell receptor beta chain was profiled in a study of regulatory T cells in long-lasting Graves disease. The sample's time point: newly diagnosed GD, antithyroid drugs for less than 3 months. The TCR library used RNA extracted from PBMCs. Building the TCR beta libraries relied on iRepertoire HTBI primers, and CDR3 regions underwent Arm-PCR. TCRdb recomputed calls from the multiplex PCR reads with MiXCR, one row per CDR3 protein. The profile covers 550,000 to 600,000 distinct CDR3 sequences, with 15% to 20% appearing a single time and more than 10% taken by the ten largest. CDR3 size: 18 residues. Germline V gene data show CDR1 as SEHNR and CDR2 as FQNEAQ (reference sequence). V lost 1 base and J 0 bases, leaving 13 bases between the germline ends. This same sample was also taken into another study, of T cells in Graves' hyperthyroidism and ophthalmopathy.

The sequenced sample was peripheral blood mononuclear cells (PBMCs), obtained at new diagnosis, from a patient treated with antithyroid drugs. The origin of this receptor is a man aged 18 to 30 with Graves disease. The chain combines TRBV7-9 with TRBJ2-6, with D perhaps TRBD1 (5 bases). The CDR3 DNA follows: TGTGCCAGCAGCTTAGGGCAGGGATTCGACTCTGGGGCCAACGTCCTGACTTTC. Translated, it gives CASSLGQGFDSGANVLTF.